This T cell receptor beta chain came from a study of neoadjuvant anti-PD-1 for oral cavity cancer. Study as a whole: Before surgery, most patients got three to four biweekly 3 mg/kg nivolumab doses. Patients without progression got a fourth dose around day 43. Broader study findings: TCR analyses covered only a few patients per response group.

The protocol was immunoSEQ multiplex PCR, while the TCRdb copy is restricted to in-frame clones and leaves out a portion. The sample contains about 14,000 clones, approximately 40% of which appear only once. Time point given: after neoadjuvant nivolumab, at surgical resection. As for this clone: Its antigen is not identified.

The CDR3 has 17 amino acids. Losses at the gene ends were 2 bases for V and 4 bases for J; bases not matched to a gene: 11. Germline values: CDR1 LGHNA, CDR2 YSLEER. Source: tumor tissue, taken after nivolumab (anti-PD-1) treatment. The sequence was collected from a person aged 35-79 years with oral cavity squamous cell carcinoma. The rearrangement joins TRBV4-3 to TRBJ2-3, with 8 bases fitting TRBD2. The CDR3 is CASSQSRGGPGADTQYF. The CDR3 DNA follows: TGCGCCAGCAGCCAAAGTCGGGGGGGGCCGGGAGCAGATACGCAGTATTTT.